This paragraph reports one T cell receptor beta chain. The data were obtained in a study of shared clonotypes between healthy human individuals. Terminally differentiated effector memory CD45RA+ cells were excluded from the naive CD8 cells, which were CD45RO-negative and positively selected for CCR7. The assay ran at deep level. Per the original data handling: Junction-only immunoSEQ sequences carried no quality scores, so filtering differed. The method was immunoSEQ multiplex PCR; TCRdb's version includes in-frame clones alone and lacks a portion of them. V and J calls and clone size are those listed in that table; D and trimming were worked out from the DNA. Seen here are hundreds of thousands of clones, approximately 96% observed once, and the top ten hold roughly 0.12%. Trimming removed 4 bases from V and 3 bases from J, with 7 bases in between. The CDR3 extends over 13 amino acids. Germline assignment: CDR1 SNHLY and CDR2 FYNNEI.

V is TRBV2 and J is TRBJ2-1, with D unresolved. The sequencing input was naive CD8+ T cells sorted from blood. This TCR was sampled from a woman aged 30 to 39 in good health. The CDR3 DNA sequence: TGTGCCAGCAGTGGGGCAGTCTACAATGAGCAGTTCTTC. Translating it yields CASSGAVYNEQFF.